The 24 T cell receptor beta chains below were found in one sample sequenced in a study of T cell responses to AZD1222 COVID-19 vaccine. Generated by immunoSEQ multiplex PCR, the TCRdb table keeps only in-frame clones and is missing some. The table has under 110,000 clones, about 86% seen once. The material was peripheral blood, obtained on day 0 of AZD1222 vaccination. These receptor sequences come from an adult in good health.

The V call is TRBV12-5, the J call TRBJ2-1; D may be TRBD1 or TRBD2 (5 bases each). The germline V and J ends were trimmed by 10 bases and 9 bases, with 13 bases remaining between them. Germline-derived CDR1 and CDR2 are LGHNT and FRNRAP. This CDR3 comprises 11 residues. CDR3 nucleotides: TGTGCTACGACCCCTGGGGGTGAGCAGTTCTTC. Translating it yields CATTPGGEQFF.

This chain connects TRBV2 to TRBJ2-5; D is unclear. The germline V gene has CDR1 SNHLY and CDR2 FYNNEI. Trimming shortened V by 4 bases and J by 5 bases, and 8 bases separated the two germline ends. The CDR3 extends over 12 amino acids. CDR3 residues: CASSVVSETQYF. The CDR3 DNA follows: TGTGCCAGCAGTGTGGTGTCGGAGACCCAGTACTTC.

The chain links TRBV7-2 to TRBJ1-2; a weak D match, TRBD1 (6 bases). CDR3 size: 13 residues. V was shortened by 2 bases and J by 7 bases, with 11 bases between the two germline ends. Germline assignment: CDR1 SGHTA and CDR2 FQGNSA. CDR3 sequence: CASSLQGTLGYTF. The CDR3 DNA follows: TGTGCCAGCAGCTTACAGGGGACCCTTGGCTACACCTTC.

The chain recombines TRBV30 with TRBJ2-5; D remains unclear. CDR1 GTSNPN and CDR2 SVGIG come from the germline V gene (reference sequence). The V end was cut by 3 bases, the J end by 1 base, with 9 bases between. The CDR3 runs 13 residues. This chain's CDR3 is CAWRFRGQETQYF. CDR3 coding DNA: TGTGCCTGGAGATTCCGTGGCCAAGAGACCCAGTACTTC.

The chain joins TRBV19 to TRBJ2-6, with 8 bases matching TRBD1. Trimming removed 5 bases from V and 0 bases from J; junction bases left unmatched: 12. In germline, CDR1 is LNHDA, CDR2 SQIVND (reference sequence). The CDR3 is 19 amino acids. CDR3: CASSPKRGTGVSGANVLTF. CDR3 nucleotides: TGTGCCAGTAGTCCAAAACGGGGGACAGGCGTCTCTGGGGCCAACGTCCTGACTTTC.

J is TRBJ2-3 and V is TRBV12-3 or TRBV12-4, with D hard to call. CDR3 size: 12 residues. V was trimmed by 6 bases and J by 3 bases, leaving 7 bases between them. The CDR3 here is CASRKTTDTQYF. Written as DNA, the CDR3 is TGTGCCAGCAGGAAAACGACAGATACGCAGTATTTT.

This clone appeared a few times. This chain uses TRBV4-1 with TRBJ1-1; D call uncertain. Germline CDR1 and CDR2: MGHRA and YSYEKL. The CDR3 runs to 13 residues. With 4 bases removed from V and 3 bases from J, the gap between germline ends came to 9 bases. This CDR3 is CASSPMRDTEAFF. In DNA form, the CDR3 reads TGCGCCAGCAGCCCCATGCGGGACACTGAAGCTTTCTTT.

This chain joins TRBV2 and TRBJ2-7; no firm D call. The CDR3 covers 14 residues. Germline CDR1 SNHLY, CDR2 FYNNEI. The V gene lost 1 base and the J gene lost 7 bases, with 14 bases spanning the gap. The CDR3 protein is CASSEGVRVREQYF. The CDR3 DNA reads TGTGCCAGCAGTGAAGGGGTTAGGGTTCGGGAGCAGTACTTC. The full variable domain, rest sourced from reference TRBV2 and TRBJ2-7, is EPEVTQTPSHQVTQMGQEVILRCVPISNHLYFYWYRQILGQKVEFLVSFYNNEISEKSEIFDDQFSVERPDGSNFTLKIRSTKLEDSAMYFCASSEGVRVREQYFGPGTRLTVT.

This sequence joins TRBV2 and TRBJ1-2; D is possibly TRBD1 (6 bases). Germline CDR1 SNHLY, CDR2 FYNNEI. The CDR3 covers 14 residues. V lost 5 bases, J lost 4 bases, and 14 bases lay in between. CDR3 amino acids: CASSKQGLSYGYTF. The CDR3 region has the DNA TGTGCCAGCAGTAAACAGGGATTGTCCTATGGCTACACCTTC.

There are a few counts of this clone. The rearrangement uses TRBV7-6 and TRBJ2-2, with TRBD2 matching over 8 bases. Germline V lookup: CDR1 SGHVS, CDR2 FNYEAQ. There are 16 residues in the CDR3. Unmatched junction bases numbered 6, after V lost 5 bases and J lost 1 base. The CDR3 nucleotides are TGTGCCAGCAGCCTAAATAGCGGGAAGAACACCGGGGAGCTGTTTTTT. Its protein product is CASSLNSGKNTGELFF.

This clone is a singleton in its sample. The chain uses TRBV7-2 and TRBJ1-1; D not resolved. Trimming cost V 5 bases and J 1 base, with 8 bases left between them. This CDR3 region has 13 residues. Germline lookup yields CDR1 SGHTA and CDR2 FQGNSA. This CDR3 is CASSLHPNTEAFF. The CDR3 coding sequence is TGTGCCAGCAGCCTACACCCGAACACTGAAGCTTTCTTT. Based on the CDR3 plus reference TRBV7-2 and TRBJ1-1, the full variable domain is GAGVSQSPSNKVTEKGKDVELRCDPISGHTALYWYRQSLGQGLEFLIYFQGNSAPDKSGLPSDRFSAERTGGSVSTLTIQRTQQEDSAVYLCASSLHPNTEAFFGQGTRLTVV.

The table lists this clone with a few counts. The chain has TRBV3-1 (or the pseudogene TRBV3-2) and TRBJ2-7; TRBD1 might be the D (6 bases). Germline assignment: CDR1 LGHDT and CDR2 YNNKEL (reference sequence). V lost 1 base, J lost 5 bases, and 15 bases lay in between. The CDR3 contains 15 residues. This CDR3 reads CASSQGGQGRHEQYF. CDR3 sequence (DNA): TGTGCCAGCAGCCAAGGGGGTCAGGGGCGGCACGAGCAGTACTTC.

This clone is a singleton in its sample. The rearrangement uses TRBV28 and TRBJ1-5; no clear D. Germline values: CDR1 MDHEN, CDR2 SYDVKM. The V end was cut by 7 bases, the J end by 2 bases, with 12 bases between. This CDR3 contains 14 residues. CDR3 nucleotides: TGTGCCAGCACCCAGACCTGGGGCAATCAGCCCCAGCATTTT. The encoded protein is CASTQTWGNQPQHF.

The V and J genes are TRBV28 and TRBJ2-7; no firm D call. CDR3 length: 12 amino acids. V was clipped by 4 bases and J by 0 bases, with 4 bases between them. Germline V lookup: CDR1 MDHEN, CDR2 SYDVKM. CDR3 sequence reads: CASSSSSYEQYF. DNA for the CDR3: TGTGCCAGCAGTTCGTCCTCCTACGAGCAGTACTTC.

This chain uses TRBV19 with TRBJ1-2; D may be TRBD1 (5 bases). CDR3 length: 13 residues. CDR1 is LNHDA and CDR2 is SQIVND in the germline V gene (reference sequence). V was shortened by 5 bases and J by 3 bases, with 10 bases between the two germline ends. CDR3 bases: TGTGCCAGTAGTTCACAGACAGACTATGGCTACACCTTC. Translating it yields CASSSQTDYGYTF.

This clone was recorded a few times. The chain uses TRBV11-2 and TRBJ2-1; the D gene is possibly TRBD1 (7 bases). Trimming took off 2 bases at V and 0 bases at J, with 11 bases between the two ends. CDR1 is SGHAT and CDR2 is FQNNGV in the germline V gene. The CDR3 is 16 amino acids. CDR3 DNA sequence: TGTGCCAGCAGCTTAAGGGGGGACAGCTCCTACAATGAGCAGTTCTTC. Amino acids: CASSLRGDSSYNEQFF.

The CDR3 reads CASSLSGDNSYNEQFF. In DNA form, the CDR3 reads TGTGCCAGCAGCTTAAGCGGGGACAACTCCTACAATGAGCAGTTCTTC. The chain employs TRBV7-3 and TRBJ2-1; D is perhaps TRBD1 or TRBD2 (6 bases each). Germline V gene data show CDR1 as SGHTA and CDR2 as FQGTGA. Between the trimmed V and J ends, which lost 1 base and 0 bases, there was a span of 10 bases. The length of the CDR3 is 16 residues.

The gene calls are TRBV11-3 and TRBJ2-5, with TRBD2 identical over 8 bases. Germline V gives CDR1 SGHNT, CDR2 YENEEA. CDR3 length: 14 residues. J gave up 5 bases and V 5 bases, and 7 bases lay outside the gene matches. The CDR3 nucleotides read TGTGCCAGCAGCCCACGGGGGGGGAAGGAGACCCAGTACTTC. Its protein product is CASSPRGGKETQYF. Supplemented by reference TRBV11-3 and TRBJ2-5, the full variable domain reads EAGVVQSPRYKIIEKKQPVAFWCNPISGHNTLYWYLQNLGQGPELLIRYENEEAVDDSQLPKDRFSAERLKGVDSTLKIQPAELGDSAVYLCASSPRGGKETQYFGPGTRLLVL.

The DNA for the CDR3 is TGTGCCAGCAGCCCGGGGACATCCCAAGAGACCCAGTACTTC. Translated: CASSPGTSQETQYF. This chain uses TRBV5-4 with TRBJ2-5; a weak D match, TRBD1 (6 bases). CDR3 length equals 14 residues. Germline V gives CDR1 SGHNT, CDR2 YYREEE (reference sequence). V lost 4 bases to trimming and J lost 1 base, with 11 bases between them.

The chain combines TRBV27 with TRBJ2-7; 7 bases are shared with TRBD1. Trimming cost V 4 bases and J 6 bases; bases outside gene matches: 9. CDR3 size: 14 residues. The V gene's germline CDR1 is MNHEY and CDR2 SMNVEV (reference sequence). The CDR3 DNA follows: TGTGCCAGCAGTTCATTATCACAGGGGAGCGAGCAGTACTTC. This sequence encodes CASSSLSQGSEQYF.

The chain uses TRBV6-1 and TRBJ1-2, with a possible D match to TRBD1 (6 bases). Trimming took 3 bases from V and 2 from J, leaving 13 bases between them. The CDR3 length is 15 residues. Germline V gene lookup returns CDR1 MNHNS and CDR2 SASEGT. DNA for the CDR3: TGTGCCAGCAGTGACAGGGGTGGTCTAAACTATGGCTACACCTTC. Protein product: CASSDRGGLNYGYTF.

This clone was picked up one time. The chain carries TRBV18 and TRBJ2-3; TRBD2 might be the D (6 bases). The CDR3 runs 14 residues. Per germline, CDR1 KGHSH and CDR2 LQKENI. Between the trimmed V and J ends, which lost 1 base and 6 bases, there was a span of 11 bases. DNA of the CDR3: TGTGCCAGCTCACCACTAGTCAGCGGGGATACGCAGTATTTT. Amino acid sequence: CASSPLVSGDTQYF.

V usage is TRBV5-6 and J usage is TRBJ1-2; the match to TRBD1 covers 7 bases. The germline gives CDR1 SGHDT, CDR2 YYEEEE. The CDR3 sequence is 13 residues long. Trimming took 4 bases from V and 4 from J; bases not matched to a gene: 4. The CDR3: CASSGTAIYGYTF. The CDR3 DNA reads as TGTGCCAGCAGCGGGACAGCGATCTATGGCTACACCTTC.

The V call is TRBV25-1, the J call TRBJ1-2, with 7 bases lining up with TRBD1. The CDR3 spans 15 residues. Germline loops: CDR1 MGHDK, CDR2 SYGVNS. J gave up 8 bases and V 4 bases, and 13 bases lay outside the gene matches. The CDR3 DNA reads TGTGCCAGCAGTGGCTTCCTGACAGGGACCGGGGGCTACACCTTC. As protein: CASSGFLTGTGGYTF.